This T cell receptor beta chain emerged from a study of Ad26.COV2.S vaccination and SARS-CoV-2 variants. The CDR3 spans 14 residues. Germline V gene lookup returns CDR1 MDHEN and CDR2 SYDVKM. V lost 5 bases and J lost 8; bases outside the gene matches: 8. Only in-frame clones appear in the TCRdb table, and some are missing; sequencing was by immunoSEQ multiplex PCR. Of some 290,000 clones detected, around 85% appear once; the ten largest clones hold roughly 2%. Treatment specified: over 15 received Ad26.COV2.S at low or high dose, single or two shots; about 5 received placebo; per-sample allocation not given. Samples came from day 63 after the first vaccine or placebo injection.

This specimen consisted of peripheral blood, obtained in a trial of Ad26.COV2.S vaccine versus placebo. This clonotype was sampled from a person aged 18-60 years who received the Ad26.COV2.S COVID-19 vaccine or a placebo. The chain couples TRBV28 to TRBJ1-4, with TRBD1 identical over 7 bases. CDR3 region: CASSQTGVREKLFF. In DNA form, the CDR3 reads TGTGCCAGCAGTCAAACAGGGGTTCGCGAAAAACTGTTTTTT.